The next 30 T cell receptor beta chains were all read from a single sample in a study of CD4 T cells in relation to SARS-CoV-2 and coronaviruses. Unexposed donor CD4+ T cells date from about 2011-2018, before the COVID-19 pandemic. Isolation of CD4+ T cells took place after less than twelve days in culture. What these receptors recognize is not known. Generated by immunoSEQ multiplex PCR, the TCRdb table keeps only in-frame clones and is missing some. The repertoire holds over 20,000 clones, with roughly 70% as singletons. The sample comprised CD4+ T cells from PBMCs, cultured in vitro. All receptors derive from a human donor in good health.

This rearrangement joins TRBV11-3 to TRBJ2-7, with D unresolved. Germline V gene sequence: CDR1 SGHNT, CDR2 YENEEA. The ends were cut back, 6 bases at V and 0 bases at J, with 15 bases in the middle. The CDR3 extends over 15 amino acids. The CDR3 bases are TGTGCCAGCAGTCGCGTCGGACGGAGCTCCTACGAGCAGTACTTC. It is translated as CASSRVGRSSYEQYF.

The chain is built from TRBV11-2 and TRBJ2-5; tentatively, D is TRBD2 (6 bases). Germline V lookup: CDR1 SGHAT, CDR2 FQNNGV. The CDR3 length is 15 residues. Trimming shortened V by 5 bases and J by 2 bases, and 15 bases separated the two germline ends. CDR3 protein: CASSLLGGEQETQYF. CDR3 sequence (DNA): TGTGCCAGCAGCCTGCTTGGAGGGGAACAAGAGACCCAGTACTTC. Combining the CDR3 with reference TRBV11-2 and TRBJ2-5 gives the whole variable domain EAGVAQSPRYKIIEKRQSVAFWCNPISGHATLYWYQQILGQGPKLLIQFQNNGVVDDSQLPKDRFSAERLKGVDSTLKIQPAKLEDSAVYLCASSLLGGEQETQYFGPGTRLLVL.

This clone was seen only a few times. The CDR3 loop reads CASSPRQGFNYGYTF. Here the CDR3 DNA reads TGTGCCAGCTCACCACGACAGGGGTTTAACTATGGCTACACCTTC. The V and J genes are TRBV18 and TRBJ1-2; the match to TRBD1 covers 8 bases. Per germline, CDR1 KGHSH and CDR2 LQKENI. The CDR3 extends over 15 amino acids. The ends lost 1 base at V and 1 base at J; junction bases unmatched: 2.

In this sample, this clone turned up a few times. The chain uses TRBV3-1 (or the pseudogene TRBV3-2) and TRBJ2-3, with 10 bases lining up with TRBD2. V gave up 2 bases and J gave up 5 bases; unmatched junction bases: 1. The CDR3 consists of 14 residues. CDR1 LGHDT and CDR2 YNNKEL come from the germline V gene (reference sequence). CDR3 coding DNA: TGTGCCAGCAGCCAAACTAGCGGGGTAGATACGCAGTATTTT. Translation: CASSQTSGVDTQYF.

V gene TRBV6-2 or TRBV6-3 combines with J gene TRBJ2-1, with TRBD2 matching 7 bases. The V segment lost 4 bases and the J segment 7 bases; nucleotides outside the gene matches: 7. Germline-derived CDR1 and CDR2 are MNHEY and SVGEGT. This CDR3 contains 14 residues. The CDR3 bases are TGTGCCAGCAGTTTAGCGGGCGGTGGGAATGAGCAGTTCTTC. Its translation: CASSLAGGGNEQFF.

V and J are TRBV10-3 and TRBJ1-5, with 7 bases matching TRBD1. The germline V gene has CDR1 ENHRY and CDR2 SYGVKD. CDR3 length equals 19 residues. V lost 0 bases to trimming and J lost 0 bases; unmatched junction nucleotides: 11. The chain's CDR3 is CAISESLITGTDSNQPQHF. Written as DNA, the CDR3 is TGTGCCATCAGTGAGTCCTTAATTACTGGGACAGATAGCAATCAGCCCCAGCATTTT.

A few counts support this clone. V and J are TRBV12-3 or TRBV12-4 and TRBJ1-2, with 7 bases aligning to TRBD1. The CDR3 loop spans 13 amino acids. Germline trimming cut 5 bases from V and 3 bases from J; bases unmatched to any gene: 3. DNA of the CDR3: TGTGCCAGCAGTCGACAGGGCCACTATGGCTACACCTTC. This gives the protein CASSRQGHYGYTF.

The chain is built from TRBV12-5 and TRBJ2-3, with D perhaps TRBD1 or TRBD2 (5 bases each). The V and J ends lost 7 bases and 2 bases respectively, with 13 bases between them. CDR3 length: 14 amino acids. CDR1 and CDR2 (germline): LGHNT, FRNRAP. This chain's CDR3 is CASAPWGFTDTQYF. The CDR3 DNA is TGTGCTAGTGCACCCTGGGGGTTCACAGATACGCAGTATTTT.

The J gene is TRBJ1-1, the V gene TRBV19, with a tentative D call TRBD1 (5 bases). Germline assignment: CDR1 LNHDA and CDR2 SQIVND (reference sequence). This CDR3 comprises 13 residues. V lost 3 bases to trimming and J lost 3 bases, with 8 bases between them. CDR3 nucleotides: TGTGCCAGTAGTATGGGCAGGGACACTGAAGCTTTCTTT. It yields the protein CASSMGRDTEAFF.

The genes are TRBV6-5 and TRBJ1-4, with D perhaps matching TRBD1 (5 bases). This CDR3 is built from 15 residues. The V gene's germline CDR1 is MNHEY and CDR2 SVGAGI. Trimming stripped 6 bases from V and 6 bases from J, with 17 bases between. CDR3 nucleotide sequence: TGTGCCAGCAGCCCGCGCCCAGCGGGGGATGAAAAACTGTTTTTT. It is translated as CASSPRPAGDEKLFF.

This clone was detected only a few times. The chain carries TRBV5-6 and TRBJ2-2; unclear D gene. Germline V CDR1 and CDR2: SGHDT, YYEEEE. Trimming removed 4 bases at V and 1 base at J, with 11 bases between. The CDR3 totals 15 residues. The CDR3 bases are TGTGCCAGCAGCCTCTCCTTGGGGAACACCGGGGAGCTGTTTTTT. Its translation: CASSLSLGNTGELFF.

V and J are TRBV5-8 and TRBJ2-3; D unresolved. The CDR3 extends over 13 amino acids. Per the germline V gene, CDR1 is SGHTS and CDR2 is YDEGEE. The V end lost 2 bases, the J end lost 1 base, and 5 bases lay between the germline ends. The CDR3 here is CASSFPGTDTQYF. The CDR3 region has the DNA TGTGCCAGCAGCTTCCCGGGCACAGATACGCAGTATTTT.

The chain links TRBV19 to TRBJ2-7; 11 positions match TRBD1. The germline CDR1 and CDR2 sequences are LNHDA and SQIVND (reference sequence). V was clipped by 4 bases and J by 3 bases; unmatched bases: 2. The CDR3 runs 14 residues. The CDR3 nucleotides read TGTGCCAGTAGTACCGGGACAGGGGGCTACGAGCAGTACTTC. Protein product: CASSTGTGGYEQYF.

This clone was seen only once. The gene calls are TRBV10-3 and TRBJ2-5; D may be TRBD2 (5 bases). Deletions cut 4 bases from V and 1 base from J, with 10 bases between. The length of the CDR3 is 14 residues. Germline V gene lookup returns CDR1 ENHRY and CDR2 SYGVKD. The CDR3 coding sequence is TGTGCCATCAGTGTCGGAGGTGCCCAAGAGACCCAGTACTTC. Its translation: CAISVGGAQETQYF.

The V and J genes are TRBV5-1 and TRBJ1-3; 7 nucleotides agree with TRBD1. The ends lost 3 bases at V and 0 bases at J; junction bases unmatched: 6. Germline CDR1 SGHRS, CDR2 YFSETQ. This CDR3 contains 16 residues. The CDR3 DNA reads as TGCGCCAGCAGCTCGGGGACAGCGACCTCTGGAAACACCATATATTTT. It translates to CASSSGTATSGNTIYF.

The rearrangement joins TRBV5-1 to TRBJ1-5; 7 positions agree with TRBD1. Germline V gives CDR1 SGHRS, CDR2 YFSETQ. The ends lost 0 bases at V and 2 bases at J; junction bases unmatched: 2. The CDR3 sequence is 15 residues long. CDR3 in amino acids: CASSLGQGGNQPQHF. The DNA for the CDR3 is TGCGCCAGCAGCTTGGGACAGGGTGGCAATCAGCCCCAGCATTTT.

This clone showed up just a few times. The chain couples TRBV11-2 to TRBJ1-2, with no clear D. V was pared by 1 base and J by 1 base, with 7 bases between. The CDR3 sequence is 14 residues long. CDR1 SGHAT and CDR2 FQNNGV come from the germline V gene. This CDR3 is CASSLGRNNYGYTF. The CDR3 nucleotides read TGTGCCAGCAGCTTAGGGCGTAATAACTATGGCTACACCTTC. The entire variable domain, with the rest obtained from reference TRBV11-2 and TRBJ1-2, is as follows: EAGVAQSPRYKIIEKRQSVAFWCNPISGHATLYWYQQILGQGPKLLIQFQNNGVVDDSQLPKDRFSAERLKGVDSTLKIQPAKLEDSAVYLCASSLGRNNYGYTFGSGTRLTVV.

CDR3 DNA sequence: TGTGCCAGCAGCGTAACAGGGATAGATGGCTACACCTTC. It specifies CASSVTGIDGYTF. V is TRBV7-9 and J is TRBJ1-2, with a weak D call TRBD1 (6 bases). Trimming took 5 bases from V and 6 from J, leaving 13 bases between them. CDR1 SEHNR and CDR2 FQNEAQ come from the germline V gene (reference sequence). The CDR3 covers 13 residues.

The chain uses TRBV7-6 and TRBJ1-4, with D possibly being TRBD1 (6 bases). The V end was cut by 1 base, the J end by 3 bases, with 21 bases between. CDR1 is SGHVS, CDR2 FNYEAQ, per germline. The length of the CDR3 is 19 residues. The DNA of the CDR3 is TGTGCCAGCAGCTTAGGGGACATCACCCATCGAGGGCCTAATGAAAAACTGTTTTTT. It encodes CASSLGDITHRGPNEKLFF.

V is TRBV30 and J is TRBJ2-3; TRBD1 agrees at 9 bases. The CDR3 length is 12 residues. CDR1 and CDR2 (germline): GTSNPN, SVGIG (reference sequence). V shed 7 bases and J 5 bases; nucleotides not matched to a gene: 4. As DNA, the CDR3 is TGTGCCTTGGGACAGGGTGGAGATACGCAGTATTTT. It codes for CALGQGGDTQYF.

The J gene is TRBJ1-1, the V gene TRBV7-9; TRBD1 matches at 11 bases. This CDR3 has 18 residues. J was trimmed by 3 bases and V by 4 bases; bases with no gene match: 13. CDR1 and CDR2 (germline): SEHNR, FQNEAQ (reference sequence). CDR3 protein: CASSSHRGGTGGDTEAFF. CDR3 DNA sequence: TGTGCCAGCAGCTCCCACCGAGGGGGGACAGGGGGTGACACTGAAGCTTTCTTT.

The chain employs TRBV2 and TRBJ1-1; D uncertain. This CDR3 spans 13 amino acids. V was trimmed by 6 bases and J by 7 bases, leaving 15 bases between them. Germline CDR1 and CDR2: SNHLY and FYNNEI. The CDR3 nucleotides are TGTGCCAGCAGACTTTATTCGGGGATTGAAGCTTTCTTT. The encoded protein is CASRLYSGIEAFF.

This clone has more than one count but fewer than ten. The chain joins TRBV19 to TRBJ1-1, with D unresolved. Trimming took 5 bases from V and 6 from J, leaving 16 bases between them. The germline gives CDR1 LNHDA, CDR2 SQIVND (reference sequence). CDR3 length equals 14 residues. CDR3 in DNA: TGTGCCAGTAGTCTCAAGCCCGACTCGGCTGAAGCTTTCTTT. This gives the protein CASSLKPDSAEAFF.

This clone was detected only once. The chain employs TRBV5-4 and TRBJ2-6; the D is unclear. Trimming removed 4 bases from V and 4 bases from J, with 6 bases in between. This CDR3 is built from 13 residues. Germline CDR1 SGHNT, CDR2 YYREEE (reference sequence). CDR3: CASSNWGANVLTF. CDR3 nucleotides: TGTGCCAGCAGCAACTGGGGGGCCAACGTCCTGACTTTC.

The V call is TRBV7-9, the J call TRBJ2-7; unclear D gene. V dropped 5 bases and J dropped 2 bases, with 4 bases sitting between them. The germline V gene has CDR1 SEHNR and CDR2 FQNEAQ (reference sequence). This CDR3 spans 11 amino acids. The chain's CDR3 is CASSKTYEQYF. DNA for the CDR3: TGTGCCAGCAGCAAAACCTACGAGCAGTACTTC.

The rearrangement uses TRBV18 and TRBJ2-5; D possibly corresponds to TRBD1 (6 bases). Germline V gives CDR1 KGHSH, CDR2 LQKENI. The CDR3 sequence is 14 residues long. Trimming left V 0 bases short and J 5 bases short, with 10 bases between. The CDR3 nucleotides read TGTGCCAGCTCACCACCGCACAGGGTGGAGACCCAGTACTTC. It specifies CASSPPHRVETQYF.

The chain recombines TRBV11-3 with TRBJ2-5; 11 positions match TRBD2. CDR1 and CDR2 from the germline V gene are SGHNT and YENEEA. Trimming removed 4 bases from V and 7 bases from J; junction bases left unmatched: 8. CDR3 size: 15 residues. Here the CDR3 reads CASSSGLAVPATQYF. In DNA form, the CDR3 reads TGTGCCAGCAGCTCGGGACTAGCGGTCCCAGCGACCCAGTACTTC.

The V call is TRBV7-2, the J call TRBJ1-3, with TRBD1 matching 8 bases. CDR1 SGHTA and CDR2 FQGNSA come from the germline V gene. Losses at the gene ends were 0 bases for V and 0 bases for J; bases not matched to a gene: 7. This CDR3 comprises 18 residues. CDR3 residues: CASSLAGQGPYSGNTIYF. The CDR3 DNA follows: TGTGCCAGCAGCTTAGCCGGACAGGGCCCCTACTCTGGAAACACCATATATTTT.

This clone was seen only once. The V and J genes are TRBV10-3 and TRBJ1-2; 7 nucleotides match TRBD1. This CDR3 contains 13 residues. Trimming removed 4 bases from V and 3 bases from J; junction bases left unmatched: 2. Germline-derived CDR1 and CDR2 are ENHRY and SYGVKD. The CDR3: CAISAGGDYGYTF. The CDR3 DNA reads as TGTGCCATCAGTGCAGGGGGTGACTATGGCTACACCTTC.

This clone was counted a single time. The chain employs TRBV7-8 and TRBJ2-3; 7 bases are shared with TRBD2. With V trimmed by 5 bases and J by 1 base, 9 bases remained unmatched. Germline CDR1 SGHVS, CDR2 FQNEAQ. This CDR3 has 16 amino acids. This CDR3 reads CASSMRTRERTDTQYF. As DNA, the CDR3 is TGTGCCAGCAGCATGCGGACTAGGGAACGCACAGATACGCAGTATTTT. The full variable domain, with the rest looked up from reference TRBV7-8 and TRBJ2-3, is GAGVSQSPRYKVAKRGQDVALRCDPISGHVSLFWYQQALGQGPEFLTYFQNEAQLDKSGLPSDRFFAERPEGSVSTLKIQRTQQEDSAVYLCASSMRTRERTDTQYFGPGTRLTVL.